This T cell receptor beta chain was identified during a study of cytomegalovirus exposure and HLA in healthy donors. Study-level results: Association of a missense DCLRE1C variant with TCR beta V- and J-gene trimming was reported in a later analysis. The study dropped some indistinguishable V segments, TRBV6-2 and TRBV6-3 among them.

A word on this clone: Its cognate antigen is unknown.

The CDR3 contains 13 residues. CDR1 is MNHEY, CDR2 SVGAGI, per germline. With 2 bases removed from V and 9 bases from J, the gap between germline ends came to 11 bases. The study ran its PCR with 60 Vbeta and 13 Jbeta primers. Profiling relied on immunoSEQ multiplex PCR, and the TCRdb table lists in-frame clones only, not all of them. The sample carries about 240,000 clones, about 85% recorded once. The rearrangement links TRBV6-5 to TRBJ2-1, with a tentative D call TRBD1 (6 bases). This receptor was identified in a girl aged 2 to 9 in good health and CMV-seronegative. The sequenced sample was PBMCs. The CDR3 DNA is TGTGCCAGCAGTTACCCGGGGACACGTGAGCAGTTCTTC. It specifies CASSYPGTREQFF.